A single sample is the source of the 28 T cell receptor beta chains below, sequenced in a study of cytomegalovirus exposure and HLA in healthy donors. 13 Jbeta primers and 60 Vbeta primers were used for the PCR. The protocol was immunoSEQ multiplex PCR, while the TCRdb copy is restricted to in-frame clones and leaves out a portion. The table shows 60,000 to 65,000 clones, with more than 60% occurring only once. The material sequenced was PBMCs. The receptor set was obtained from a woman aged 40 to 50 in good health and CMV-seropositive.

V usage is TRBV19 and J usage is TRBJ1-1; D gene unclear. The CDR3 runs 15 residues. Germline loops: CDR1 LNHDA, CDR2 SQIVND (reference sequence). Trimming removed 7 bases at V and 5 bases at J, with 20 bases between. In nucleotides, the CDR3 is TGTGCCAGTAACCCCCAGGCAGGTGTGAGAACTGAAGCTTTCTTT. It translates to CASNPQAGVRTEAFF. Variable domain in full (rest from reference TRBV19 and TRBJ1-1): DGGITQSPKYLFRKEGQNVTLSCEQNLNHDAMYWYRQDPGQGLRLIYYSQIVNDFQKGDIAEGYSVSREKKESFPLTVTSAQKNPTAFYLCASNPQAGVRTEAFFGQGTRLTVV.

This clone was seen only a few times. V is TRBV19 and J is TRBJ1-1; TRBD1 is a possible D gene (5 bases). The germline V gene encodes CDR1 LNHDA and CDR2 SQIVND (reference sequence). The V gene lost 3 bases and the J gene lost 0 bases, with 14 bases spanning the gap. The CDR3 has 16 amino acids. CDR3 amino acids: CASSIRQNNMNTEAFF. The CDR3 nucleotides are TGTGCCAGTAGTATTCGACAGAATAACATGAACACTGAAGCTTTCTTT.

The chain is built from TRBV5-1 and TRBJ2-1, with 12 bases identical to TRBD2. This CDR3 region has 14 residues. The ends lost 6 bases at V and 9 bases at J; junction bases unmatched: 7. Germline V gives CDR1 SGHRS, CDR2 YFSETQ. CDR3 in DNA: TGCGCCAGCACACGACTAGCGGGGGAGGGTGAGCAGTTCTTC. Its protein product is CASTRLAGEGEQFF.

In this sample, this clone turned up once. The gene calls are TRBV19 and TRBJ1-5; TRBD1 agrees at 7 bases. Germline-derived CDR1 and CDR2 are LNHDA and SQIVND (reference sequence). This CDR3 is 15 amino acids long. With V trimmed by 3 bases and J by 4 bases, 6 bases remained unmatched. CDR3 DNA sequence: TGTGCCAGTAGTATCCCTGGACAGGCAAATCAGCCCCAGCATTTT. This gives the protein CASSIPGQANQPQHF.

Concerning this clone: Other DNA sequences in this specimen translate into the identical CDR3. This rearrangement joins TRBV7-2 to TRBJ1-1; D is uncertain. Germline V gene lookup returns CDR1 SGHTA and CDR2 FQGNSA. The CDR3 consists of 13 residues. V lost 1 base and J 1 base, leaving 4 bases between the germline ends. The CDR3 DNA reads as TGTGCCAGCAGCTTAGGCAGGAACACTGAAGCTTTCTTT. Its translation: CASSLGRNTEAFF.

V is TRBV2 and J is TRBJ2-1, with D possibly TRBD2 on 5 matching bases. The CDR3 extends over 16 amino acids. V was cut by 4 bases and J by 4 bases, with 17 bases left in between. Per the germline V gene, CDR1 is SNHLY and CDR2 is FYNNEI. Here the CDR3 DNA reads TGTGCCAGCAGTGCACGGCTACAGAGGGAGTACAATGAGCAGTTCTTC. It yields the protein CASSARLQREYNEQFF.

The chain is built from TRBV4-1 and TRBJ2-3; 8 bases align to TRBD1. CDR3 length: 15 amino acids. CDR1 and CDR2 (germline): MGHRA, YSYEKL. The trim removed 0 bases at V and 4 bases at J, leaving 3 bases unmatched. The CDR3 loop is CASSQEDREADTQYF. CDR3 DNA: TGCGCCAGCAGCCAAGAGGACAGGGAAGCAGATACGCAGTATTTT.

The CDR3 sequence: CASSSGTSNEKLFF. CDR3 nucleotides: TGCGCCAGCAGCTCCGGGACAAGTAATGAAAAACTGTTTTTT. The V and J genes are TRBV5-1 and TRBJ1-4; D is perhaps TRBD1 (6 bases). V was shortened by 3 bases and J by 4 bases, with 10 bases between the two germline ends. Germline-derived CDR1 and CDR2 are SGHRS and YFSETQ. CDR3 length: 14 amino acids.

This chain connects TRBV6-1 to TRBJ1-1, with a possible D match to TRBD1 (5 bases). With 1 base removed from V and 7 bases from J, the gap between germline ends came to 10 bases. The CDR3 loop spans 13 amino acids. Per germline, CDR1 MNHNS and CDR2 SASEGT. DNA of the CDR3: TGTGCCAGCAGTGAAGGCCCAGACAGTGAAGCTTTCTTT. The encoded protein is CASSEGPDSEAFF.

This clone was seen a few times. The rearrangement joins TRBV5-1 to TRBJ1-4; the match to TRBD1 covers 7 bases. Germline CDR1 is SGHRS and CDR2 is YFSETQ. CDR3 length: 21 amino acids. The V segment lost 1 base and the J segment 0 bases; nucleotides outside the gene matches: 18. CDR3 coding DNA: TGCGCCAGCAGCTTGTATCCGGGACAGCTGTTGGTCGGCGCAACTAATGAAAAACTGTTTTTT. Protein sequence: CASSLYPGQLLVGATNEKLFF.

V and J are TRBV2 and TRBJ2-4, with TRBD2 identical over 8 bases. Trimming took 6 bases from V and 8 from J; bases not matched to a gene: 12. The CDR3 contains 15 residues. Germline V gives CDR1 SNHLY, CDR2 FYNNEI. CDR3 DNA sequence: TGTGCCAGCAGGGGTCGGGGCGGGGGGTCGGACATTCAGTACTTC. This gives the protein CASRGRGGGSDIQYF.

The chain recombines TRBV2 with TRBJ2-1; 9 bases line up with TRBD1. V was clipped by 6 bases and J by 9 bases; unmatched bases: 9. The length of the CDR3 is 14 residues. Germline V gene sequence: CDR1 SNHLY, CDR2 FYNNEI. The CDR3 DNA is TGTGCCAGCAGGCCAAACACAGGGGGCGCTGAGCAGTTCTTC. Translated, it gives CASRPNTGGAEQFF.

This sequence joins TRBV7-8 and TRBJ1-1; 8 positions agree with TRBD1. The CDR3 loop spans 15 amino acids. CDR1 is SGHVS and CDR2 is FQNEAQ in the germline V gene. V was clipped by 5 bases and J by 1 base; unmatched bases: 6. The DNA for the CDR3 is TGTGCCAGCAGCCCCCAGACAGGGGCGAACACTGAAGCTTTCTTT. Translated: CASSPQTGANTEAFF.

This clone was found a few times. This rearrangement joins TRBV5-4 to TRBJ2-2; 8 positions agree with TRBD2. Germline V gives CDR1 SGHNT, CDR2 YYREEE (reference sequence). The CDR3 runs 17 residues. V dropped 3 bases and J dropped 2; count of bases not matched to a gene: 9. CDR3 bases: TGTGCCAGCAGCTCTCACAGCGGGGGACCAAACACCGGGGAGCTGTTTTTT. Translated: CASSSHSGGPNTGELFF.

V gene TRBV7-9 combines with J gene TRBJ2-1, with D hard to call. Germline V gene lookup returns CDR1 SEHNR and CDR2 FQNEAQ (reference sequence). There are 15 residues in the CDR3. With 5 bases removed from V and 0 bases from J, the gap between germline ends came to 11 bases. The CDR3 DNA sequence: TGTGCCAGCAGCACGTCCCCCAGCTCCTACAATGAGCAGTTCTTC. Encoded protein: CASSTSPSSYNEQFF.

This clone has a single count. The rearrangement links TRBV13 to TRBJ2-3, with D possibly matching TRBD2 (7 bases). Germline CDR1 and CDR2: PRHDT and FYEKMQ (reference sequence). This CDR3 contains 13 residues. Deletions cut 5 bases from V and 6 bases from J, with 12 bases between. Here the CDR3 reads CASSSRGGDTQYF. The CDR3 coding sequence is TGTGCCAGCAGCAGCAGGGGAGGGGATACGCAGTATTTT.

The chain links TRBV30 to TRBJ2-4; D not certain. Trimming removed 5 bases from V and 0 bases from J, with 11 bases in between. This CDR3 is 14 amino acids long. Germline CDR1 reads GTSNPN; CDR2 reads SVGIG (reference sequence). The CDR3 sequence: CAWGPVLAKNIQYF. The CDR3, as DNA: TGTGCCTGGGGCCCCGTGCTAGCCAAAAACATTCAGTACTTC.

This chain connects TRBV19 to TRBJ1-2, with 7 nucleotides matching TRBD1. The trim removed 4 bases at V and 7 bases at J, leaving 6 bases unmatched. Germline V gene data show CDR1 as LNHDA and CDR2 as SQIVND (reference sequence). This CDR3 is 13 amino acids long. As DNA, the CDR3 is TGTGCCAGTAGTACCGACAGGGCGGCTGGCTACACCTTC. Protein: CASSTDRAAGYTF.

V is TRBV20-1 and J is TRBJ1-6, with TRBD1 as a possible D gene (5 bases). The ends were cut back, 3 bases at V and 14 bases at J, with 11 bases in the middle. The CDR3 is 11 residues long. Germline V gene data show CDR1 as DFQATT and CDR2 as SNEGSKA (reference sequence). The CDR3 DNA sequence: TGCAGTGCTAGCTCCCGGGGGGCCCTCCACTTT. Residues: CSASSRGALHF.

This rearrangement joins TRBV7-2 to TRBJ2-3; unclear D gene. The germline V gene has CDR1 SGHTA and CDR2 FQGNSA. V was trimmed by 5 bases and J by 5 bases, leaving 11 bases between them. This CDR3 is built from 13 residues. The CDR3 sequence is CASSLLRRDTQYF. The CDR3 DNA sequence: TGTGCCAGCAGCCTCCTAAGGAGAGATACGCAGTATTTT.

This clone is a singleton in its sample. CDR3 sequence reads: CASSKVGELHGTGSYEQYF. DNA of the CDR3: TGTGCCAGCAGCAAAGTCGGTGAGCTCCACGGGACAGGGTCCTACGAGCAGTACTTC. The chain is built from TRBV21-1 and TRBJ2-7; the table's D call, TRBD1, has no DNA check behind it. TRBV21-1 constitutes a pseudogene. This CDR3 region has 19 residues.

The rearrangement joins TRBV7-9 to TRBJ1-2; D gene uncertain. The V end lost 1 base, the J end lost 8 bases, and 11 bases lay between the germline ends. The CDR3 has 13 amino acids. CDR1 SEHNR and CDR2 FQNEAQ come from the germline V gene (reference sequence). The CDR3 here is CASSLGQTWGYTF. CDR3 nucleotides: TGTGCCAGCAGCTTAGGTCAGACTTGGGGCTACACCTTC.

The chain is built from TRBV18 and TRBJ1-4; D might be TRBD1 (6 bases). CDR1 is KGHSH, CDR2 LQKENI, per germline. The CDR3 sequence is 14 residues long. Trimming took off 3 bases at V and 3 bases at J, with 8 bases between the two ends. The CDR3 here is CASSPTGSNEKLFF. The CDR3 DNA is TGTGCCAGCTCACCGACAGGCTCTAATGAAAAACTGTTTTTT.

The J gene is TRBJ1-1, the V gene TRBV19; D is perhaps TRBD1 (5 bases). From germline, CDR1 is LNHDA and CDR2 SQIVND (reference sequence). The germline V and J ends were trimmed by 8 bases and 5 bases, with 15 bases remaining between them. CDR3 length: 13 residues. CDR3: CASHPGGGTEAFF. Written as DNA, the CDR3 is TGTGCCAGTCACCCGGGGGGGGGTACTGAAGCTTTCTTT.

This clone was counted at least ten times. The chain couples TRBV4-1 to TRBJ1-1, with D possibly TRBD1 on 5 matching bases. Trimming stripped 4 bases from V and 11 bases from J, with 20 bases between. The CDR3 length is 14 residues. The germline CDR1 and CDR2 sequences are MGHRA and YSYEKL. CDR3 bases: TGCGCCAGCAGCCCTATTATCTCAGTTGGGGGGGCTTTCTTT. Translated, it gives CASSPIISVGGAFF.

The table lists this clone with a few counts. This sequence joins TRBV7-8 and TRBJ1-4; a possible D gene is TRBD1 (5 bases). This CDR3 comprises 16 residues. With 5 bases removed from V and 4 bases from J, the gap between germline ends came to 17 bases. In germline, CDR1 is SGHVS, CDR2 FQNEAQ. In DNA form, the CDR3 reads TGTGCCAGCAGCCTAGGGGAGGCGGGAGGTAATGAAAAACTGTTTTTT. It translates to CASSLGEAGGNEKLFF.

The chain recombines TRBV4-3 with TRBJ1-3; 10 nucleotides match TRBD1. Germline V gene lookup returns CDR1 LGHNA and CDR2 YSLEER. The CDR3 has 20 residues. V gave up 4 bases and J gave up 0 bases; unmatched junction bases: 15. As DNA, the CDR3 is TGCGCCAGCAGCCCCGCGGCCGGGACAGGGGTCGCGAGCTCTGGAAACACCATATATTTT. Protein: CASSPAAGTGVASSGNTIYF.

The chain joins TRBV7-8 to TRBJ1-6; possible D gene TRBD1, 5 bases. With 1 base removed from V and 5 bases from J, the gap between germline ends came to 9 bases. Germline V gene sequence: CDR1 SGHVS, CDR2 FQNEAQ. The length of the CDR3 is 15 residues. CDR3 residues: CASSLEGAHNSPLHF. The CDR3 DNA reads as TGTGCCAGCAGCTTAGAAGGGGCGCATAATTCACCCCTCCACTTT.